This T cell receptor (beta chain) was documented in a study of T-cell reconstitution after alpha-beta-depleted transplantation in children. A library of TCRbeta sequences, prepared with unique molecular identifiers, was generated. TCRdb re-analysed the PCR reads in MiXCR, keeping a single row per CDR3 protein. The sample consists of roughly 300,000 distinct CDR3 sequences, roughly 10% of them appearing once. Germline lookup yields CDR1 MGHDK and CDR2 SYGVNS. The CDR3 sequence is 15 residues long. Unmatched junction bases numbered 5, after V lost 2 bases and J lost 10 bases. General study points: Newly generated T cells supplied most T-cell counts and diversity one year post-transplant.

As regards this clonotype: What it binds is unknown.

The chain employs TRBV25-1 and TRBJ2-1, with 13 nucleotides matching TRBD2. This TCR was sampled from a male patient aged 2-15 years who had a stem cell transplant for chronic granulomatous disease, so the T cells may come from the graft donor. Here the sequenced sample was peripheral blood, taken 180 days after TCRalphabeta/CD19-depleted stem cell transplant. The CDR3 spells CASSELVTSGGEQFF. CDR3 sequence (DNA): TGTGCCAGCAGTGAACTGGTGACTAGCGGGGGGGAGCAGTTCTTC.